This T cell receptor (beta chain) emerged from a study of shared clonotypes between healthy human individuals. General observations from the study: Collection of samples was limited to blood; tissue repertoires likely differ. The naive CD4 repertoires of a few donors were compared, and around 4.7% of clonotypes were shared. Memory subsets generally showed smaller estimated richness than naive subsets did.

Turning to this clone: Its antigen is unidentified.

The genomic DNA of each subset was split evenly across several immunoSEQ plates. The assay was immunoSEQ multiplex PCR, and TCRdb's table has in-frame clones only and misses some. Of 2.5 million or so clones in the sample, more than 90% were seen once. CDR1 is SGDLS and CDR2 is YYNGEE in the germline V gene. Germline trimming cut 7 bases from V and 4 bases from J; bases unmatched to any gene: 6. This CDR3 comprises 14 residues. The sample taken for sequencing was naive CD4+ T cells sorted from blood. Sample subset: CD45RA+ positively selected. This TCR derives from a man younger than 30 in good health. This chain connects TRBV9 to TRBJ2-5, with TRBD1 matching over 11 bases. CDR3 protein: CASRRGTGGETQYF. The CDR3 nucleotides read TGTGCCAGCCGCCGGGGGACAGGGGGAGAGACCCAGTACTTC.